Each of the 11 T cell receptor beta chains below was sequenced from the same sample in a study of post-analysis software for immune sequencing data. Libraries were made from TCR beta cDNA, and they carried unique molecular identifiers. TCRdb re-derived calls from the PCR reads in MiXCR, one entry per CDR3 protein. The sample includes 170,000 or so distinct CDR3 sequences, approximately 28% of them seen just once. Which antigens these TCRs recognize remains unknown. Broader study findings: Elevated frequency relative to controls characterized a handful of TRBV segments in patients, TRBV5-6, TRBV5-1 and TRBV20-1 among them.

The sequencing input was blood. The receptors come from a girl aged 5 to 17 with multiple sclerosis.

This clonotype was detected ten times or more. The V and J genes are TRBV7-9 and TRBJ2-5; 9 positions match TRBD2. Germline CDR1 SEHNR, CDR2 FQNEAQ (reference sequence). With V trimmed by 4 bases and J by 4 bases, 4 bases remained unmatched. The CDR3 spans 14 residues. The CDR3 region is CASSSSGMRETQYF. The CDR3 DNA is TGTGCCAGCAGCTCTAGCGGGATGAGAGAGACCCAGTACTTC. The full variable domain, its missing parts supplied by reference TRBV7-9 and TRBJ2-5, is DTGVSQNPRHKITKRGQNVTFRCDPISEHNRLYWYRQTLGQGPEFLTYFQNEAQLEKSRLLSDRFSAERPKGSFSTLEIQRTEQGDSAMYLCASSSSGMRETQYFGPGTRLLVL.

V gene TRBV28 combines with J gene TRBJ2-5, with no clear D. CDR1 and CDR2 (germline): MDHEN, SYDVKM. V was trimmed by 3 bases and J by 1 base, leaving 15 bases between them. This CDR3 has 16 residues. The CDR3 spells CASSFGASALQETQYF. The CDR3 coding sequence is TGTGCCAGCAGTTTTGGCGCATCCGCACTCCAAGAGACCCAGTACTTC.

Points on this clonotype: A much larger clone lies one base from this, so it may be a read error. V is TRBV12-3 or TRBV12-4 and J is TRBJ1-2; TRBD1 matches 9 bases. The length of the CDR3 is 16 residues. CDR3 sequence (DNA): TGTGCCAACAGTTTACTCTTACGGACAGGGGACTATGGCTACACCTTC. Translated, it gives CANSLLLRTGDYGYTF.

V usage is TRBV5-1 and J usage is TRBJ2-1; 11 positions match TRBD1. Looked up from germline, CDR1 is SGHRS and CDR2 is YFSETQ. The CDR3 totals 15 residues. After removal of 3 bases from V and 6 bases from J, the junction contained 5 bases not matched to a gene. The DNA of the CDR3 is TGCGCCAGCAGCTGGACAGGGGGCGCTGGCAATGAGCAGTTCTTC. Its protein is CASSWTGGAGNEQFF.

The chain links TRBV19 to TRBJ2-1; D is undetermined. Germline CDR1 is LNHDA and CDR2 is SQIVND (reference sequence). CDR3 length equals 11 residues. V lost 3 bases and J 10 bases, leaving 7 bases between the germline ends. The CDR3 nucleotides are TGTGCCAGTAGTATCGCCACGGAGCAGTTCTTC. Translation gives CASSIATEQFF.

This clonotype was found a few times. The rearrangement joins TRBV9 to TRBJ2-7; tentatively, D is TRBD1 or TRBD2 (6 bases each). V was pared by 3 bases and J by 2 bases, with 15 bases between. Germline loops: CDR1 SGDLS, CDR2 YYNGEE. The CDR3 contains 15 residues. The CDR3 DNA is TGTGCCAGCAGCGAGGGGGGCGACCTCCCCTACGAGCAGTACTTC. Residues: CASSEGGDLPYEQYF.

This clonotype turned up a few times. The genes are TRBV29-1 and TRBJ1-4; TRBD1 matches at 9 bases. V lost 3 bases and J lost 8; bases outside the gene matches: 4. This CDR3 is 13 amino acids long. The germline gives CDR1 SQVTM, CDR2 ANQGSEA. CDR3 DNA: TGCAGCGTTGAGGACAGGGGTAACGAAAAACTGTTTTTT. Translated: CSVEDRGNEKLFF.

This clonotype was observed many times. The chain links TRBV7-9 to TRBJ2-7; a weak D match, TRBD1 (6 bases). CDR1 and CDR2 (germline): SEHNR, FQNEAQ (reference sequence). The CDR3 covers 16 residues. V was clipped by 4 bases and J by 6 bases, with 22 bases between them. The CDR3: CASSSKGQGASAEQYF. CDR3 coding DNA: TGTGCCAGCAGCTCGAAGGGACAAGGGGCGTCGGCCGAGCAGTACTTC.

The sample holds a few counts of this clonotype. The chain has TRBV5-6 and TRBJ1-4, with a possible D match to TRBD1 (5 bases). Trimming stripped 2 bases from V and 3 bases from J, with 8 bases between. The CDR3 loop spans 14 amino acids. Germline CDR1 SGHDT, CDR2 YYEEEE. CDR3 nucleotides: TGTGCCAGCAGCTTTGGGACGCCTAATGAAAAACTGTTTTTT. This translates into CASSFGTPNEKLFF.

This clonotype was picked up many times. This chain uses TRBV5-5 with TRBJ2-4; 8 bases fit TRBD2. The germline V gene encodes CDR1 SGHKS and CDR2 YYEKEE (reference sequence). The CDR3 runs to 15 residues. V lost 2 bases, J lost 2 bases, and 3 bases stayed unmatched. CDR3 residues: CASSLAGATKNIQYF. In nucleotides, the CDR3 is TGTGCCAGCAGCTTAGCGGGAGCCACCAAAAACATTCAGTACTTC.

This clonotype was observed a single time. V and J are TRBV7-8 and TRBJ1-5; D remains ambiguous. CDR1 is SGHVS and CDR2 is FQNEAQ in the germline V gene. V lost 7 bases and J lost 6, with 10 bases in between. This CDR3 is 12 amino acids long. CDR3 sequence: CASNPPGQPQHF. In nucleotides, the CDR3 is TGTGCCAGCAACCCTCCAGGTCAGCCCCAGCATTTT.